This entry lists 17 T cell receptor beta chains sequenced from one sample in a study of CD8 T cells in ankylosing spondylitis. From the 5' RACE reads, TCRdb called clonotypes with MiXCR, one entry per CDR3 protein. This table holds some 130,000 distinct CDR3 sequences, 5.5% to 7.5% found once. The sequencing input was blood, either unsorted or a sorted T cell fraction (not recorded which). The receptors derive from a female donor with ankylosing spondylitis or in good health (not recorded which).

This clonotype was seen ten or more times. The gene calls are TRBV7-2 and TRBJ2-3, with 10 bases aligning to TRBD2. The CDR3 is 12 residues long. Germline loops: CDR1 SGHTA, CDR2 FQGNSA. V gave up 5 bases and J gave up 9 bases; unmatched junction bases: 2. CDR3: CASSPLAGTQYF. The CDR3 region has the DNA TGTGCCAGCAGCCCACTAGCGGGGACGCAGTATTTT.

Concerning this clonotype itself: Possible read error: a much larger clone is one base away. The CDR3 loop is CTTSRAEYGYTF. The DNA of the CDR3 is TGTACCACCAGCAGAGCAGAATATGGCTACACCTTC. V usage is TRBV15 and J usage is TRBJ1-2; D call uncertain. The CDR3 contains 12 residues. Germline values: CDR1 LNHNV, CDR2 YYDKDF (reference sequence).

This clonotype was seen repeatedly, ten times or more. The rearrangement uses TRBV20-1 and TRBJ2-7; 9 bases align to TRBD1. The V gene's germline CDR1 is DFQATT and CDR2 SNEGSKA (reference sequence). The CDR3 length is 13 residues. V trimming: 6 bases; J trimming: 4 bases; junction bases outside the gene matches: 7. This CDR3 reads CSAYRTGAYEQYF. CDR3 DNA sequence: TGCAGTGCATATCGGACAGGGGCGTACGAGCAGTACTTC.

This clonotype was seen ten or more times. The CDR3 region is CASSPGQPNTEAFF. The CDR3 bases are TGTGCCAGCAGCCCCGGACAGCCGAACACTGAAGCTTTCTTT. V gene TRBV3-1 combines with J gene TRBJ1-1; D is perhaps TRBD1 (6 bases). Germline V lookup: CDR1 LGHDT, CDR2 YNNKEL (reference sequence). Trimming removed 4 bases at V and 1 base at J, with 10 bases between. This CDR3 region has 14 residues.

This clonotype was picked up many times. This chain connects TRBV20-1 to TRBJ1-5, with 11 bases identical to TRBD1. V shed 5 bases, J shed 0 bases, and the junction held 6 bases outside the gene matches. The germline CDR1 and CDR2 sequences are DFQATT and SNEGSKA (reference sequence). The CDR3 sequence is 16 residues long. CDR3 in amino acids: CSASGTGGFSNQPQHF. CDR3 bases: TGCAGTGCTTCCGGGACAGGGGGTTTTAGCAATCAGCCCCAGCATTTT.

This clonotype was observed a handful of times. The CDR3 coding sequence is TGTGCCAGCAGCTTAGGAGGGGGACAGGGCTTTTCCGGCTACACCTTC. Its translation: CASSLGGGQGFSGYTF. J is TRBJ1-2 and V is TRBV7-2, with 9 bases aligning to TRBD1. The CDR3 length is 16 residues. The trim removed 1 base at V and 8 bases at J, leaving 11 bases unmatched. Per the germline V gene, CDR1 is SGHTA and CDR2 is FQGNSA.

This clonotype appeared many times. The chain joins TRBV12-3 or TRBV12-4 to TRBJ2-1; 14 nucleotides line up with TRBD2. The CDR3 spans 15 residues. J was trimmed by 9 bases and V by 8 bases; bases with no gene match: 9. The CDR3 protein is CASLMTSGGAGEQFF. The CDR3, as DNA: TGTGCCAGCCTCATGACTAGCGGGGGGGCCGGTGAGCAGTTCTTC.

This clonotype occurred many times. V usage is TRBV7-8 and J usage is TRBJ2-5; TRBD2 agrees at 15 bases. The CDR3 is 19 residues long. J gave up 5 bases and V 7 bases, and 17 bases lay outside the gene matches. CDR1 SGHVS and CDR2 FQNEAQ come from the germline V gene. Here the CDR3 DNA reads TGTGCCAGCACCCGGAGAGGGGGACTAGCGGGGGGTATAATGGAGACCCAGTACTTC. This translates into CASTRRGGLAGGIMETQYF.

Many counts were recorded for this clonotype. The gene calls are TRBV5-1 and TRBJ2-1, with TRBD1 as a possible D gene (6 bases). The CDR3 is made up of 12 amino acids. Germline V gene sequence: CDR1 SGHRS, CDR2 YFSETQ. The V and J ends lost 4 bases and 8 bases respectively, with 10 bases between them. This CDR3 is CASSIQGYEQFF. The DNA for the CDR3 is TGCGCCAGCAGCATACAGGGTTATGAGCAGTTCTTC.

The CDR3 sequence is CASSLSVGEQFF. The CDR3 DNA reads TGTGCCAGCAGCTTATCGGTTGGTGAGCAGTTCTTC. V is TRBV7-3 and J is TRBJ2-1; unclear D gene. The CDR3 spans 12 residues. Germline CDR1 SGHTA, CDR2 FQGTGA. V gave up 2 bases and J gave up 9 bases, with 8 bases separating them. Full variable domain (missing parts from reference TRBV7-3 and TRBJ2-1): GAGVSQTPSNKVTEKGKYVELRCDPISGHTALYWYRQSLGQGPEFLIYFQGTGAADDSGLPNDRFFAVRPEGSVSTLKIQRTERGDSAVYLCASSLSVGEQFFGPGTRLTVL.

The chain couples TRBV6-5 to TRBJ1-5; D not certain. Germline CDR1 MNHEY, CDR2 SVGAGI. Trimming left V 6 bases short and J 4 bases short, with 13 bases between. The CDR3 runs to 14 residues. Written as DNA, the CDR3 is TGTGCCAGCAGCTCCCCCGCCGGGAATCAGCCCCAGCATTTT. Translating it yields CASSSPAGNQPQHF.

In its sample, this clonotype was seen many times. The J gene is TRBJ2-3, the V gene TRBV12-3 or TRBV12-4; 11 nucleotides agree with TRBD2. With V trimmed by 3 bases and J by 4 bases, 3 bases remained unmatched. There are 15 residues in the CDR3. The CDR3 sequence: CASSLASGGPDTQYF. The CDR3 coding sequence is TGTGCCAGCAGTTTGGCTAGCGGGGGGCCAGATACGCAGTATTTT.

In its sample, this clonotype was seen a few times. A read error may explain this, as a much larger clone is one base away. The rearrangement joins TRBV10-3 to TRBJ1-6; no clear D gene. The CDR3 length is 11 residues. The V end was cut by 11 bases, the J end by 9 bases, with 11 bases between. The germline V gene has CDR1 ENHRY and CDR2 SYGVKD. The CDR3 protein is CAALEGSPLHF. CDR3 DNA sequence: TGTGCCGCCCTCGAGGGTTCACCCCTCCACTTT.

In its sample, this clonotype was seen a few times. The chain carries TRBV7-8 and TRBJ2-5; D gene ambiguous. Germline values: CDR1 SGHVS, CDR2 FQNEAQ. Trimming removed 1 base from V and 7 bases from J, with 13 bases in between. There are 14 residues in the CDR3. The CDR3 sequence: CASSLVPNGGTQYF. The CDR3, as DNA: TGTGCCAGCAGCTTAGTACCAAACGGTGGGACCCAGTACTTC.

This clonotype was detected ten times or more. J is TRBJ2-1 and V is TRBV4-2; a possible D gene is TRBD2 (6 bases). CDR1 and CDR2 (germline): LGHNA, YNFKEQ. Between the trimmed V and J ends, which lost 4 bases and 8 bases, there was a span of 24 bases. The CDR3 loop spans 17 amino acids. The CDR3 sequence: CASSLSLGSGVIDEQFF. The CDR3, as DNA: TGTGCCAGCAGCCTAAGTTTGGGCTCGGGGGTTATCGATGAGCAGTTCTTC.

At least ten counts were recorded for this clonotype. This chain joins TRBV3-1 and TRBJ1-5, with D possibly being TRBD1 (6 bases). CDR3 length: 15 amino acids. Trimming removed 7 bases from V and 5 bases from J, with 18 bases in between. CDR1 LGHDT and CDR2 YNNKEL come from the germline V gene (reference sequence). CDR3 sequence reads: CASNLIEGGDQPQHF. The CDR3 DNA sequence: TGTGCCAGCAACCTCATTGAGGGGGGCGATCAGCCCCAGCATTTT.

In its sample, this clonotype was seen many times. The rearrangement uses TRBV15 and TRBJ1-1; no clear D. This CDR3 is built from 15 residues. The V end was cut by 7 bases, the J end by 0 bases, with 15 bases between. Germline CDR1 is LNHNV and CDR2 is YYDKDF (reference sequence). The DNA of the CDR3 is TGTGCCACCAACCCAACTGCAATCATGAACACTGAAGCTTTCTTT. This gives the protein CATNPTAIMNTEAFF.